This is a list of T cell receptor beta chains from one sample in a study of cytomegalovirus exposure and HLA in healthy donors. TCRdb's copy holds only in-frame clones and misses some; the assay was immunoSEQ multiplex PCR. The sample lists some 170,000 clones, 60% to 80% occurring once. The sequenced sample was PBMCs. The receptor source for this set is a man between 18 and 35 years old in good health and CMV-seropositive. CDR3s include the opening cysteine and the closing phenylalanine or tryptophan. A D gene is named only where the DNA matches it firmly. Not all rows give a size; the values are once, few, many and, for expanded clones, a class.

J gene | D gene | clone size | V gene | CDR3 protein | CDR3 DNA
TRBJ1-2 | . | few | TRBV6-5 | CASSPRVETGGYTF | TGTGCCAGCAGCCCGCGGGTGGAAACCGGTGGCTACACCTTC
TRBJ1-5 | . | . | TRBV2 | CASSTGIQPQHF | TGTGCCAGCAGTACAGGGATTCAGCCCCAGCATTTT
TRBJ1-2 | TRBD1 | . | TRBV10-3 | CAISEGQGAVGYTF | TGTGCCATCAGTGAGGGACAGGGGGCCGTTGGCTACACCTTC
TRBJ1-1 | TRBD1 | . | TRBV5-1 | CASSRQGENTEAFF | TGCGCCAGCAGCCGACAGGGGGAGAACACTGAAGCTTTCTTT
TRBJ2-5 | TRBD1 | . | TRBV7-9 | CASSKDREQETQYF | TGTGCCAGCAGCAAGGACAGGGAACAAGAGACCCAGTACTTC
TRBJ1-3 | . | . | TRBV18 | CASSPLGGQIGNTIYF | TGTGCCAGCTCACCTCTAGGCGGACAGATAGGAAACACCATATATTTT
TRBJ2-7 | . | . | TRBV4-3 | CASSQEATMAFSYEQYF | TGCGCCAGCAGCCAAGAGGCAACAATGGCTTTCTCCTACGAGCAGTACTTC
TRBJ1-1 | . | . | TRBV5-4 | CASRPETVNTEAFF | TGTGCCAGCAGACCCGAGACAGTGAACACTGAAGCTTTCTTT
TRBJ2-5 | TRBD1 | . | TRBV19 | CASSFKGQGAWETQYF | TGTGCCAGTAGTTTCAAGGGACAGGGGGCTTGGGAGACCCAGTACTTC
TRBJ2-3 | . | . | TRBV7-9 | CASSLVEVAGTDTQYF | TGTGCCAGCAGCTTAGTAGAGGTGGCAGGGACAGATACGCAGTATTTT
TRBJ2-2 | TRBD1 | . | TRBV5-6 | CASSSAGTGTGELFF | TGTGCCAGCAGCTCAGCCGGGACAGGGACCGGGGAGCTGTTTTTT
TRBJ2-7 | TRBD1 | . | TRBV12-5 | CASGPSDRNYEQYF | TGTGCTAGTGGCCCCTCGGACAGGAACTACGAGCAGTACTTC
TRBJ1-4 | TRBD1 | . | TRBV7-9 | CASSSKIRGRELFF | TGTGCCAGCAGCTCGAAGATCAGGGGGCGAGAACTGTTTTTT
TRBJ1-6 | TRBD1 | . | TRBV9 | CASSYRGEESPLHF | TGTGCCAGCAGCTACAGGGGGGAAGAATCACCCCTCCACTTT
TRBJ2-3 | . | . | TRBV5-1 | CASSLPGSADTQYF | TGCGCCAGCAGCTTGCCAGGGTCGGCAGATACGCAGTATTTT
TRBJ1-2 | TRBD1 | . | TRBV5-4 | CASSLAQGADYGYTF | TGTGCCAGCAGCTTGGCCCAGGGGGCAGACTATGGCTACACCTTC
TRBJ1-2 | . | . | TRBV6-5 | CASSQVPRHYGYTF | TGTGCCAGCAGCCAGGTCCCCAGGCACTATGGCTACACCTTC
TRBJ2-7 | . | once | TRBV27 | CASSFQPAGEQYF | TGTGCCAGCAGTTTTCAACCCGCGGGCGAGCAGTACTTC
TRBJ2-1 | TRBD2 | . | TRBV12-5 | CASGLVQGGRLGSYNEQFF | TGTGCTAGTGGTTTGGTACAGGGCGGGAGGTTGGGGTCCTACAATGAGCAGTTCTTC
TRBJ2-7 | . | . | TRBV5-6 | CASSLLPPSGPYEQYF | TGTGCCAGCAGCTTGCTACCCCCAAGCGGACCCTACGAGCAGTACTTC
TRBJ1-4 | . | . | TRBV10-1 | CATLMDSPEKLFF | TGCGCCACCCTGATGGACAGCCCCGAAAAACTGTTTTTT
TRBJ1-2 | . | . | TRBV6-4 | CASSDRGGSYGYTF | TGTGCCAGCAGTGACAGAGGAGGGTCCTATGGCTACACCTTC
TRBJ1-2 | . | . | TRBV6-5 | CASRAGGEGYTF | TGTGCCAGCAGAGCCGGGGGGGAAGGCTACACCTTC
TRBJ1-1 | . | . | TRBV29-1 | CSVENTGTEAFF | TGCAGCGTTGAAAATACAGGGACTGAAGCTTTCTTT
TRBJ1-2 | TRBD1 | . | TRBV28 | CASNISNRDSPSF | TGTGCCAGCAACATTAGTAACCGGGACAGCCCTTCCTTC
TRBJ2-1 | . | . | TRBV27 | CASSFSRGGVNEQFF | TGTGCCAGCAGTTTCTCCAGGGGTGGGGTTAATGAGCAGTTCTTC
TRBJ2-1 | . | . | TRBV2 | CASSEQSYSYNEQFF | TGTGCCAGCAGTGAACAATCCTACTCCTACAATGAGCAGTTCTTC
TRBJ2-1 | TRBD1 | . | TRBV12-5 | CASGLPGQGIHEQFF | TGTGCTAGTGGTTTACCGGGACAGGGTATCCATGAGCAGTTCTTC
TRBJ2-5 | . | . | TRBV19 | CASSINYGLRMETQYF | TGTGCCAGTAGTATTAACTATGGACTTAGAATGGAGACCCAGTACTTC
TRBJ2-3 | TRBD2 | . | TRBV13 | CASSFTSGGSTDTQYF | TGTGCCAGCAGCTTCACTAGCGGGGGTAGCACAGATACGCAGTATTTT
TRBJ2-5 | . | . | TRBV9 | CASSTRGTYQETQYF | TGTGCCAGCAGCACCCGCGGGACCTACCAAGAGACCCAGTACTTC
TRBJ2-5 | TRBD2 | few | TRBV9 | CASSVSGGGPGYQETQYF | TGTGCCAGCAGCGTAAGCGGGGGGGGCCCGGGGTACCAAGAGACCCAGTACTTC
TRBJ1-2 | . | . | TRBV6-5 | CASRAWTDNYGYTF | TGTGCCAGCAGGGCCTGGACAGATAACTATGGCTACACCTTC
TRBJ1-3 | TRBD1 | . | TRBV13 | CASTPIDRVAGNTIYF | TGTGCCAGCACCCCAATCGACAGGGTAGCTGGAAACACCATATATTTT
TRBJ1-5 | . | . | TRBV18 | CASSPPGAESNQPQHF | TGTGCCAGCTCACCACCGGGGGCGGAAAGCAATCAGCCCCAGCATTTT
TRBJ2-5 | TRBD2 | . | TRBV27 | CASRRLAGQETQYF | TGTGCCAGCAGGCGACTAGCGGGGCAAGAGACCCAGTACTTC
TRBJ1-2 | TRBD1 | . | TRBV6-1 | CASSTGVGGYTF | TGTGCCAGCAGTACAGGGGTGGGAGGCTACACCTTC
TRBJ2-7 | TRBD1 | . | TRBV18 | CASSPAGGITTYEQYF | TGTGCCAGCTCACCGGCAGGGGGCATAACCACCTACGAGCAGTACTTC
TRBJ2-7 | . | . | TRBV15 | CATSRDAGRAFHEQYF | TGTGCCACCAGCAGAGACGCCGGCAGGGCCTTCCACGAGCAGTACTTC
TRBJ1-4 | TRBD1 | . | TRBV19 | CASSRTGVGEKLFF | TGTGCCAGTAGTAGGACAGGGGTAGGTGAAAAACTGTTTTTT
TRBJ2-3 | . | . | TRBV11-3 | CASSLHRSTDTQYF | TGTGCCAGCAGCTTACACAGAAGCACAGATACGCAGTATTTT
TRBJ1-5 | TRBD1 | . | TRBV2 | CASSIQGSQPQHF | TGTGCCAGCAGTATACAGGGGAGTCAGCCCCAGCATTTT
TRBJ1-4 | TRBD1 | . | TRBV6-6 | CASKPHRGEEDEKLFF | TGTGCCAGCAAACCACACAGGGGGGAGGAGGATGAAAAACTGTTTTTT
TRBJ1-5 | TRBD1 | few | TRBV7-9 | CASSSIGQGPRPQHF | TGTGCCAGCAGCAGCATTGGACAGGGCCCTAGGCCCCAGCATTTT
TRBJ2-1 | TRBD1 | . | TRBV6-5 | CASRPGTGRYNEQFF | TGTGCCAGCAGACCCGGGACAGGGAGGTACAATGAGCAGTTCTTC
TRBJ2-3 | TRBD2 | . | TRBV6-4 | CASSDAGGPTDTQYF | TGTGCCAGCAGTGACGCGGGAGGGCCCACAGATACGCAGTATTTT
TRBJ1-1 | . | few | TRBV5-6 | CASSFGTEAFF | TGTGCCAGCAGCTTCGGCACTGAAGCTTTCTTT
TRBJ2-7 | . | . | TRBV7-9 | CASSLDPSGVYEQYF | TGTGCCAGCAGCTTAGACCCTTCAGGGGTCTACGAGCAGTACTTC
TRBJ1-2 | TRBD1 | . | TRBV11-1 | CASRDDRVPYGYTF | TGTGCCAGCAGAGATGACAGGGTCCCGTATGGCTACACCTTC
TRBJ2-1 | . | . | TRBV4-1 | CASSQDMGDATVVADNEQFF | TGCGCCAGCAGCCAAGATATGGGGGATGCGACGGTGGTAGCGGACAATGAGCAGTTCTTC